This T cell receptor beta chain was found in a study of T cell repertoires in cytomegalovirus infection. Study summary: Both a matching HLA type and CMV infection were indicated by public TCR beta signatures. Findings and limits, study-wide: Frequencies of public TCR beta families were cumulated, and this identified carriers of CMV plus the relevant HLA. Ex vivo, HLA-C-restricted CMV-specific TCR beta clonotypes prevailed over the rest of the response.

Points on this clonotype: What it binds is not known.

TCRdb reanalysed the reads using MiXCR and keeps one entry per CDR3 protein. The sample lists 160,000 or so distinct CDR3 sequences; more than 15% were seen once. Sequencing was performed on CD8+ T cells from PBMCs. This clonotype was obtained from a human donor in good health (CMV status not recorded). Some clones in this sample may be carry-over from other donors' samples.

As DNA, the CDR3 is TGTGCCAGCAGTTTACAGGGAAGGAGCGAGCAGTACTTC. Encoded protein: CASSLQGRSEQYF. The chain links TRBV4-2 to TRBJ2-7; a possible D gene is TRBD1 (6 bases). The CDR3 sequence is 13 residues long. V shed 6 bases and J shed 6 bases, with 15 bases lying between them. Germline lookup yields CDR1 LGHNA and CDR2 YNFKEQ.